A single sample is the source of the 30 T cell receptor beta chains below, sequenced in a study of T-cell memory formation after mild COVID-19. TCRdb passed the 5' RACE reads through MiXCR, listing each CDR3 protein once. The sample lists approximately 200,000 distinct CDR3 sequences, around 16% occurring once. Sequenced sample: PBMCs or a T cell subset sorted from them (not recorded which). Receptors were obtained from an adult woman who had mild COVID-19 (a few samples of this study predate the infection). Cell type and time point are not known.

The chain carries TRBV5-6 and TRBJ1-2, with D perhaps TRBD1 (5 bases). The CDR3 is 13 amino acids. Trimming left V 5 bases short and J 4 bases short, with 12 bases between. Germline V CDR1 and CDR2: SGHDT, YYEEEE. The CDR3 DNA reads as TGTGCCAGCAGGATAACAGGAGCCTATGGCTACACCTTC. Its protein is CASRITGAYGYTF.

This clonotype was seen a few times. The rearrangement uses TRBV7-9 and TRBJ2-7, with D perhaps given as TRBD1 or TRBD2 (5 bases each). The CDR3 extends over 14 amino acids. Germline V CDR1 and CDR2: SEHNR, FQNEAQ (reference sequence). The ends were cut back, 5 bases at V and 7 bases at J, with 18 bases in the middle. The CDR3 spells CASSDSKGRIEQYF. CDR3 nucleotide sequence: TGTGCCAGCAGCGACTCTAAGGGACGGATTGAGCAGTACTTC.

V and J are TRBV7-9 and TRBJ2-6; the D is unclear. The germline CDR1 and CDR2 sequences are SEHNR and FQNEAQ (reference sequence). Trimming shortened V by 1 base and J by 0 bases, and 4 bases separated the two germline ends. This CDR3 comprises 15 residues. In nucleotides, the CDR3 is TGTGCCAGCAGCTTAGATGCCTCTGGGGCCAACGTCCTGACTTTC. Translated, it gives CASSLDASGANVLTF. Based on the CDR3 plus reference TRBV7-9 and TRBJ2-6, the full variable domain is DTGVSQNPRHKITKRGQNVTFRCDPISEHNRLYWYRQTLGQGPEFLTYFQNEAQLEKSRLLSDRFSAERPKGSFSTLEIQRTEQGDSAMYLCASSLDASGANVLTFGAGSRLTVL.

The gene calls are TRBV7-2 and TRBJ2-7; D is possibly TRBD2 (6 bases). This CDR3 is built from 13 residues. Trimming took 1 base from V and 11 from J, leaving 15 bases between them. The germline CDR1 and CDR2 sequences are SGHTA and FQGNSA. This CDR3 reads CASSLDEAGHKYF. CDR3 in DNA: TGTGCCAGCAGCTTAGACGAGGCGGGGCACAAGTACTTC.

CDR3 protein: CASRRQGLATDTQYF. As DNA, the CDR3 is TGTGCCAGCAGGCGTCAGGGACTAGCAACAGATACGCAGTATTTT. This chain uses TRBV11-2 with TRBJ2-3; 9 nucleotides align to TRBD2. The V gene's germline CDR1 is SGHAT and CDR2 FQNNGV. V shed 6 bases and J 3 bases; nucleotides not matched to a gene: 7. The CDR3 covers 15 residues.

This chain joins TRBV2 and TRBJ2-7; TRBD1 aligns across 9 bases. Germline V gene sequence: CDR1 SNHLY, CDR2 FYNNEI. The junction had 12 bases not matched to a gene; V was cut back by 7 bases and J by 5 bases. The length of the CDR3 is 15 residues. This CDR3 reads CASTPPGTGLHEQYF. The CDR3 bases are TGTGCCAGCACCCCCCCCGGGACAGGGCTCCACGAGCAGTACTTC.

This clonotype has a handful of counts. The chain has TRBV7-9 and TRBJ2-6; a possible D gene is TRBD1 (5 bases). The CDR3 is 19 residues long. Germline V lookup: CDR1 SEHNR, CDR2 FQNEAQ (reference sequence). The V end was cut by 0 bases, the J end by 1 base, with 16 bases between. As DNA, the CDR3 is TGTGCCAGCAGCTTAGCGCTGGTAGGGGTTAGGTCTGGGGCCAACGTCCTGACTTTC. Its protein product is CASSLALVGVRSGANVLTF.

This clonotype turned up a few times. The chain employs TRBV4-3 and TRBJ2-2; D is undetermined. Germline CDR1 reads LGHNA; CDR2 reads YSLEER. This CDR3 is 16 amino acids long. V was trimmed by 1 base and J by 0 bases, leaving 9 bases between them. For the CDR3, the DNA is TGCGCCAGCAGCCAAGCTGCCCGGGCGAACACCGGGGAGCTGTTTTTT. Amino acids: CASSQAARANTGELFF.

The chain employs TRBV7-8 and TRBJ2-3; D remains unclear. The CDR3 loop spans 16 amino acids. The germline V gene has CDR1 SGHVS and CDR2 FQNEAQ. Deletions cut 5 bases from V and 2 bases from J, with 17 bases between. In nucleotides, the CDR3 is TGTGCCAGCAGCCCGGCGGCCAGTCCAATCACAGATACGCAGTATTTT. Translation gives CASSPAASPITDTQYF.

V and J are TRBV6-2 or TRBV6-3 and TRBJ2-7, with D maybe TRBD1 (6 bases). V was shortened by 2 bases and J by 10 bases, with 21 bases between the two germline ends. CDR1 MNHEY and CDR2 SVGEGT come from the germline V gene. CDR3 length equals 15 residues. The CDR3 loop reads CASSYRTGLSREQYF. The CDR3, as DNA: TGTGCCAGCAGTTACCGCACAGGGTTAAGCAGAGAACAGTACTTC.

This chain connects TRBV18 to TRBJ1-3, with TRBD1 matching 7 bases. The CDR3 consists of 15 residues. The trim removed 4 bases at V and 1 base at J, leaving 4 bases unmatched. The germline V gene has CDR1 KGHSH and CDR2 LQKENI. In DNA form, the CDR3 reads TGTGCCAGCTCACGAAAGACAGGGTCTGGAAACACCATATATTTT. Protein: CASSRKTGSGNTIYF.

This clonotype was picked up a small number of times. V and J are TRBV27 and TRBJ2-7; D might be TRBD2 (5 bases). The CDR3 extends over 19 amino acids. The V gene lost 3 bases and the J gene lost 3 bases, with 27 bases spanning the gap. The germline V gene encodes CDR1 MNHEY and CDR2 SMNVEV (reference sequence). The CDR3 DNA is TGTGCCAGCAGTTTGCGTCCCGGGCCCCAACCCAAGGAGGACTACGAGCAGTACTTC. This codes for CASSLRPGPQPKEDYEQYF.

The chain links TRBV12-3 or TRBV12-4 to TRBJ1-5; D gene ambiguous. This CDR3 region has 13 residues. Between the trimmed V and J ends, which lost 7 bases and 5 bases, there was a span of 12 bases. CDR3 nucleotides: TGTGCCAGCACCCTGAGATCCTATCAGCCCCAGCATTTT. Translation gives CASTLRSYQPQHF.

This sequence joins TRBV4-1 and TRBJ2-2; TRBD1 aligns across 9 bases. Germline V gene data show CDR1 as MGHRA and CDR2 as YSYEKL. This CDR3 region has 15 residues. Trimming removed 5 bases from V and 4 bases from J; junction bases left unmatched: 5. This chain's CDR3 is CASSFEQGATGELFF. The CDR3 region has the DNA TGCGCCAGCAGCTTCGAACAGGGGGCCACCGGGGAGCTGTTTTTT.

This clonotype turned up a few times. The gene calls are TRBV7-8 and TRBJ2-7; unclear D gene. V shed 3 bases and J shed 1 base, with 10 bases lying between them. Germline V lookup: CDR1 SGHVS, CDR2 FQNEAQ. The CDR3 length is 14 residues. DNA for the CDR3: TGTGCCAGCAGCTTGCTGGCGGCGTCCTACGAGCAGTACTTC. It codes for CASSLLAASYEQYF.

This chain uses TRBV29-1 with TRBJ2-3; D not resolved. The CDR3 is 13 amino acids. In germline, CDR1 is SQVTM, CDR2 ANQGSEA. Between the trimmed V and J ends, which lost 5 bases and 0 bases, there was a span of 9 bases. Here the CDR3 reads CSVRPDSTDTQYF. Here the CDR3 DNA reads TGCAGCGTTAGGCCCGACAGCACAGATACGCAGTATTTT.

This clonotype was seen repeatedly, ten times or more. V gene TRBV7-9 combines with J gene TRBJ2-2; D not resolved. Germline CDR1 reads SEHNR; CDR2 reads FQNEAQ (reference sequence). The CDR3 is made up of 15 amino acids. The germline V and J ends were trimmed by 1 base and 2 bases, with 8 bases remaining between them. The CDR3 DNA reads TGTGCCAGCAGCTTAGGGCAGCTTAACACCGGGGAGCTGTTTTTT. Translated: CASSLGQLNTGELFF.

The chain joins TRBV9 to TRBJ2-3; possibly TRBD2 for D (5 bases). Germline V gives CDR1 SGDLS, CDR2 YYNGEE. This CDR3 has 17 residues. The V and J ends lost 0 bases and 0 bases respectively, with 14 bases between them. This CDR3 is CASSVASRLLSTDTQYF. The DNA for the CDR3 is TGTGCCAGCAGCGTAGCTTCGAGACTACTTAGCACAGATACGCAGTATTTT.

This clonotype was seen more than once but under ten times. V usage is TRBV5-1 and J usage is TRBJ2-3; the D call may be TRBD1 or TRBD2 (6 bases each). CDR3 length: 16 residues. Looked up from germline, CDR1 is SGHRS and CDR2 is YFSETQ. Between the trimmed V and J ends, which lost 7 bases and 1 base, there was a span of 19 bases. CDR3 amino acids: CASYREGGRGTDTQYF. The CDR3 coding sequence is TGCGCCAGCTATCGCGAAGGGGGGCGCGGCACAGATACGCAGTATTTT.

This clonotype was observed a handful of times. The chain joins TRBV3-1 to TRBJ2-2, with 12 bases fitting TRBD2. The length of the CDR3 is 15 residues. CDR1 and CDR2 (germline): LGHDT, YNNKEL (reference sequence). Trimming cost V 4 bases and J 6 bases; bases outside gene matches: 3. The CDR3 loop is CASSLLAGGAGELFF. CDR3 bases: TGTGCCAGCAGCCTTCTAGCGGGAGGGGCCGGGGAGCTGTTTTTT.

The chain couples TRBV6-6 to TRBJ1-5, with D possibly matching TRBD1 (5 bases). Trimming shortened V by 7 bases and J by 2 bases, and 15 bases separated the two germline ends. The CDR3 totals 15 residues. Germline V gives CDR1 MNHNY, CDR2 SVGAGI (reference sequence). CDR3 sequence: CASNTGGNGNQPQHF. Written as DNA, the CDR3 is TGTGCCAGCAATACGGGGGGGAATGGCAATCAGCCCCAGCATTTT.

In DNA, the CDR3 is TGTGCCAGCAGTTACTACGTTAATTCACCCCTCCACTTT. Its protein product is CASSYYVNSPLHF. The rearrangement links TRBV6-5 to TRBJ1-6; no clear D. The CDR3 totals 13 residues. Trimming pared 1 base from V and 6 bases from J, leaving 4 bases between. CDR1 and CDR2 (germline): MNHEY, SVGAGI.

This clonotype was recorded at least ten times. The chain carries TRBV7-8 and TRBJ2-5; D might be TRBD1 or TRBD2, each matching 5 bases. Trimming pared 0 bases from V and 5 bases from J, leaving 10 bases between. CDR3 length equals 14 residues. Germline values: CDR1 SGHVS, CDR2 FQNEAQ. The CDR3 nucleotides read TGTGCCAGCAGCTTAGCGAGGGGTGGCGAGACCCAGTACTTC. This gives the protein CASSLARGGETQYF. The full variable domain, its missing parts supplied by reference TRBV7-8 and TRBJ2-5, is GAGVSQSPRYKVAKRGQDVALRCDPISGHVSLFWYQQALGQGPEFLTYFQNEAQLDKSGLPSDRFFAERPEGSVSTLKIQRTQQEDSAVYLCASSLARGGETQYFGPGTRLLVL.

This clonotype was seen a handful of times. The chain has TRBV18 and TRBJ2-5; D is possibly TRBD1 (6 bases). V was clipped by 2 bases and J by 3 bases, with 22 bases between them. Per the germline V gene, CDR1 is KGHSH and CDR2 is LQKENI. The CDR3 spans 18 residues. The CDR3 here is CASSPTINREKGKETQYF. In DNA form, the CDR3 reads TGTGCCAGCTCACCAACTATTAACAGGGAGAAAGGAAAAGAGACCCAGTACTTC.

The sample holds a few counts of this clonotype. The rearrangement joins TRBV7-6 to TRBJ1-1; 7 bases are shared with TRBD1. Germline V gene lookup returns CDR1 SGHVS and CDR2 FNYEAQ. With 0 bases clipped from V and 1 base from J, the junction kept 14 bases outside the gene matches. This CDR3 comprises 19 residues. The CDR3 DNA sequence: TGTGCCAGCAGCTTAGCGGGGGCACAGGGGAAGGGAAAGAACACTGAAGCTTTCTTT. Residues: CASSLAGAQGKGKNTEAFF.

This chain uses TRBV18 with TRBJ2-2, with D unresolved. Germline values: CDR1 KGHSH, CDR2 LQKENI. The CDR3 sequence is 12 residues long. The V and J ends lost 2 bases and 4 bases respectively, with 2 bases between them. CDR3: CASSPATGELFF. Here the CDR3 DNA reads TGTGCCAGCTCACCAGCCACCGGGGAGCTGTTTTTT.

This clonotype came up many times. V and J are TRBV12-3 or TRBV12-4 and TRBJ2-1, with D tentatively TRBD2 (5 bases). V was trimmed by 2 bases and J by 7 bases, leaving 6 bases between them. The CDR3 runs to 12 residues. CDR3 DNA sequence: TGTGCCAGCAGTTTACGGGGTAATGAGCAGTTCTTC. Residues: CASSLRGNEQFF.

This chain links TRBV6-5 with TRBJ2-5; the match to TRBD2 covers 7 bases. With V trimmed by 7 bases and J by 2 bases, 10 bases remained unmatched. The CDR3 has 15 amino acids. Germline CDR1 is MNHEY and CDR2 is SVGAGI. The CDR3 reads CASKKRRGGQETQYF. The CDR3 DNA reads TGTGCCAGCAAGAAGAGAAGGGGAGGGCAAGAGACCCAGTACTTC.

The V gene is TRBV5-1, the J gene TRBJ2-2; 7 bases match TRBD2. V lost 0 bases and J lost 8; bases outside the gene matches: 7. Per germline, CDR1 SGHRS and CDR2 YFSETQ. CDR3 size: 15 residues. The CDR3, as DNA: TGCGCCAGCAGCTTGGCCAAGCGGGATGTAGGGGAGCTGTTTTTT. Its protein is CASSLAKRDVGELFF.

This clonotype occurred a few times. CDR3 loop: CATSVQDSPYNEQFF. The DNA of the CDR3 is TGTGCCACCAGTGTTCAGGACAGTCCCTACAATGAGCAGTTCTTC. The chain carries TRBV24-1 and TRBJ2-1; D perhaps matches TRBD1 (6 bases). CDR1 KGHDR and CDR2 SFDVKD come from the germline V gene. The CDR3 is 15 amino acids. V lost 5 bases and J lost 2, with 12 bases in between.